A single sample is the source of the 10 T cell receptor beta chains below, sequenced in a study of early T cells in non-severe SARS-CoV-2 infection. Via MiXCR, TCRdb re-called the 5' RACE reads, giving one row per CDR3 protein. The sample has tens of thousands of distinct CDR3 sequences, roughly 13% seen once. Specimen: whole blood. The receptor set was obtained from an adult who was a healthcare worker with PCR-confirmed SARS-CoV-2 infection or an uninfected control (not recorded which).

This clonotype was seen ten or more times. The chain couples TRBV19 to TRBJ2-5; no firm D call. From germline, CDR1 is LNHDA and CDR2 SQIVND (reference sequence). The CDR3 contains 15 residues. Trimming left V 3 bases short and J 5 bases short, with 16 bases between. The CDR3: CASSILGPGVETQYF. CDR3 DNA sequence: TGTGCCAGTAGTATCCTAGGGCCTGGGGTGGAGACCCAGTACTTC.

The CDR3 DNA is TGTGCCACCAGCAAATACAGGGGGAATGGCTACACCTTC. Translating it yields CATSKYRGNGYTF. This rearrangement joins TRBV15 to TRBJ1-2; 8 bases are shared with TRBD1. CDR3 length: 13 residues. J was trimmed by 6 bases and V by 4 bases; bases with no gene match: 4. CDR1 LNHNV and CDR2 YYDKDF come from the germline V gene (reference sequence). Full variable domain (rest looked up from reference TRBV15 and TRBJ1-2): DAMVIQNPRYQVTQFGKPVTLSCSQTLNHNVMYWYQQKSSQAPKLLFHYYDKDFNNEADTPDNFQSRRPNTSFCFLDIRSPGLGDTAMYLCATSKYRGNGYTFGSGTRLTVV.

This clonotype is categorized as medium-sized (0.01 to 0.1%). The chain carries TRBV7-6 and TRBJ1-3, with TRBD1 matching 7 bases. V was pared by 5 bases and J by 0 bases, with 7 bases of the junction left unmatched. Looked up from germline, CDR1 is SGHVS and CDR2 is FNYEAQ. The CDR3 length is 16 residues. The CDR3 sequence: CASSRSGTASGNTIYF. The CDR3 DNA reads TGTGCCAGCAGCCGGTCCGGGACAGCCTCTGGAAACACCATATATTTT.

In this sample, this clonotype turned up many times. The chain has TRBV30 and TRBJ1-6; TRBD1 matches 10 bases. The CDR3 is 14 residues long. The junction had 3 bases not matched to a gene; V was cut back by 3 bases and J by 7 bases. CDR1 and CDR2 (germline): GTSNPN, SVGIG (reference sequence). The CDR3 coding sequence is TGTGCCTGGAGCCCGGGACAGGGGAATTCACCCCTCCACTTT. As protein: CAWSPGQGNSPLHF. Full variable domain (missing parts from reference TRBV30 and TRBJ1-6): SQTIHQWPATLVQPVGSPLSLECTVEGTSNPNLYWYRQAAGRGLQLLFYSVGIGQISSEVPQNLSASRPQDRQFILSSKKLLLSDSGFYLCAWSPGQGNSPLHFGNGTRLTVT.

This clonotype was observed a handful of times. The rearrangement uses TRBV12-3 or TRBV12-4 and TRBJ1-2; weak D call: TRBD1 (5 bases). Trimming left V 7 bases short and J 5 bases short, with 17 bases between. This CDR3 has 14 residues. This CDR3 is CASTKPGGTYGYTF. CDR3 in DNA: TGTGCCAGCACCAAACCGGGAGGGACTTATGGCTACACCTTC.

V is TRBV4-1 and J is TRBJ2-2, with D possibly matching TRBD1 (6 bases). Per the germline V gene, CDR1 is MGHRA and CDR2 is YSYEKL. Trimming stripped 4 bases from V and 4 bases from J, with 10 bases between. The CDR3 spans 14 residues. The CDR3 nucleotides are TGCGCCAGCAGCCTTAACAGGGTCACCGGGGAGCTGTTTTTT. It specifies CASSLNRVTGELFF.

The chain combines TRBV7-9 with TRBJ2-3; TRBD2 aligns across 8 bases. Germline V lookup: CDR1 SEHNR, CDR2 FQNEAQ (reference sequence). V lost 5 bases, J lost 0 bases, and 10 bases stayed unmatched. The CDR3 has 17 residues. The CDR3 DNA sequence: TGTGCCAGCAGCCCCCAAGGAGCGGGGGCTAGCACAGATACGCAGTATTTT. Its protein is CASSPQGAGASTDTQYF.

The J gene is TRBJ1-4, the V gene TRBV20-1; no clear D. Trimming removed 2 bases from V and 5 bases from J, with 15 bases in between. This CDR3 is 15 amino acids long. Germline V CDR1 and CDR2: DFQATT, SNEGSKA (reference sequence). This chain's CDR3 is CSARSFIGVNEKLFF. The CDR3 DNA reads as TGCAGTGCTAGAAGTTTTATTGGAGTGAATGAAAAACTGTTTTTT.

The chain links TRBV6-5 to TRBJ2-7; 8 bases line up with TRBD1. Germline CDR1 reads MNHEY; CDR2 reads SVGAGI. The V gene end was trimmed by 6 bases and the J gene end by 9 bases; junction bases not matched to a gene: 13. The CDR3 is made up of 14 amino acids. The CDR3 DNA reads TGTGCCAGCAGCCGCGGACAGGGAGCCTGGAGGCAGTACTTC. Its protein is CASSRGQGAWRQYF.

The rearrangement uses TRBV10-2 and TRBJ1-2; D gene unclear. V shed 0 bases and J shed 7 bases, with 3 bases lying between them. The CDR3 sequence is 11 residues long. Germline CDR1 reads WSHSY; CDR2 reads SAAADI. The CDR3 reads CASSESGGYTF. CDR3 sequence (DNA): TGCGCCAGCAGTGAGTCTGGTGGCTACACCTTC.